Listed below are T cell receptor beta chains from one sample, sequenced in a study of blood T cell repertoires in COVID-19. Libraries were prepared by immunoSEQ multiplex PCR; TCRdb keeps only in-frame clonotypes and omits some of them. The sample has around 68,000 clones; more than 60% are singletons. Sample: peripheral blood. The receptor set was obtained from a woman aged 45-59 years with acute or convalescent COVID-19. Both conserved end residues are part of each CDR3. The order of the fields is clone size, V gene, J gene, D gene, CDR3 protein, CDR3 DNA. A D gene is named only where the DNA matches it firmly. Size is omitted from some rows. Given values are once, few, many or a class for expanded clones.

NA	TRBV3-1/TRBV3-2	TRBJ2-3	TRBD2	CASSQDWSGVDPDTQYF	TGTGCCAGCAGCCAAGATTGGAGCGGGGTCGACCCCGATACGCAGTATTTT
NA	TRBV29-1	TRBJ1-2	TRBD1	CSVEGQGTSGYTF	TGCAGCGTTGAGGGACAGGGTACGAGTGGCTACACCTTC
few	TRBV7-9	TRBJ1-6	TRBD1	CASSQFQGVYNSPLHF	TGTGCCAGCAGCCAATTCCAGGGGGTGTATAATTCACCCCTCCACTTT
few	TRBV27	TRBJ1-2	NA	CASSTGGGGGYTF	TGTGCCAGCAGTACCGGGGGGGGAGGTGGCTACACCTTC
NA	TRBV18	TRBJ1-1	NA	CASSPRRGNTEAFF	TGTGCCAGCTCACCACGCAGGGGGAACACTGAAGCTTTCTTT
NA	TRBV24-1	TRBJ2-5	TRBD1	CATSLTGAVQETQYF	TGTGCCACCAGTCTGACAGGGGCGGTTCAAGAGACCCAGTACTTC
NA	TRBV25-1	TRBJ2-7	NA	CASSEFVSSSYEQYF	TGTGCCAGCAGTGAATTTGTCTCGAGCTCCTACGAGCAGTACTTC
NA	TRBV4-1	TRBJ2-1	TRBD2	CASSQTSGGYNEQFF	TGCGCCAGCAGCCAGACTAGCGGGGGATACAATGAGCAGTTCTTC
NA	TRBV5-4	TRBJ2-1	NA	CASSFGAYNEQFF	TGTGCCAGCAGCTTCGGTGCCTACAATGAGCAGTTCTTC
NA	TRBV2	TRBJ1-1	TRBD1	CATSETGWAFF	TGTGCCACCTCTGAGACAGGGTGGGCTTTCTTT
NA	TRBV14	TRBJ2-5	TRBD2	CASSQRWGGQETQYF	TGTGCCAGCAGCCAACGATGGGGAGGGCAAGAGACCCAGTACTTC
NA	TRBV5-8	TRBJ2-6	TRBD1	CASSTYDRGYYSGANVLTF	TGTGCCAGCAGCACCTACGACAGGGGGTACTACTCTGGGGCCAACGTCCTGACTTTC
NA	TRBV4-1	TRBJ2-1	NA	CASSNGGVGEQFF	TGCGCCAGCAGTAATGGGGGCGTCGGTGAGCAGTTCTTC
NA	TRBV29-1	TRBJ1-2	TRBD1	CSVGELRTGANGYTF	TGCAGCGTTGGAGAATTGAGGACAGGGGCTAATGGCTACACCTTC
few	TRBV5-4	TRBJ2-1	TRBD2	CASSSGGGMSYNEQFF	TGTGCCAGCAGCTCAGGCGGGGGGATGAGTTACAATGAGCAGTTCTTC
NA	TRBV5-1	TRBJ2-3	TRBD2	CASSTGLAALTDTQYF	TGCGCCAGCAGCACAGGACTAGCGGCCCTCACAGATACGCAGTATTTT
NA	TRBV5-1	TRBJ2-1	NA	CASSFGAASSYNEQFF	TGCGCCAGCAGCTTTGGAGCGGCTAGCTCCTACAATGAGCAGTTCTTC
NA	TRBV28	TRBJ2-5	NA	CASSFSRLQETQYF	TGTGCCAGCAGTTTTAGCAGACTCCAAGAGACCCAGTACTTC
once	TRBV5-1	TRBJ2-1	NA	CASSLGAPQEYNEQFF	TGCGCCAGCAGCTTGGGGGCCCCCCAGGAATACAATGAGCAGTTCTTC
NA	TRBV9	TRBJ2-7	TRBD2	CASSGPGLAVEQYF	TGTGCCAGCAGCGGGCCGGGACTAGCCGTCGAGCAGTACTTC
once	TRBV7-9	TRBJ2-7	NA	CASSSPLVYEQYF	TGTGCCAGCAGCTCCCCACTAGTCTACGAGCAGTACTTC
NA	TRBV7-2	TRBJ2-7	TRBD1	CASSLQGAASSYRGEQYF	TGTGCCAGCAGTTTACAGGGGGCGGCTTCATCGTATCGGGGAGAGCAGTACTTC
NA	TRBV7-3	TRBJ1-6	TRBD1	CASSGTAVGPLHF	TGTGCCAGCAGCGGGACAGCTGTCGGGCCCCTCCACTTT
many	TRBV7-8	TRBJ2-7	TRBD1	CASSFLGGVYEQYF	TGTGCCAGCAGCTTTTTAGGGGGCGTTTACGAGCAGTACTTC
NA	TRBV2	TRBJ2-7	NA	CASSDPGGPETYEQYF	TGTGCCAGCAGTGATCCCGGGGGGCCCGAAACCTACGAGCAGTACTTC
NA	TRBV19	TRBJ2-3	TRBD1	CASSGLQGASDTQYF	TGTGCCAGTAGTGGGCTTCAGGGGGCAAGTGATACGCAGTATTTT
NA	TRBV28	TRBJ2-7	TRBD2	CASSTTLLAGVKEQYF	TGTGCCAGCAGTACGACCCTACTAGCGGGGGTTAAGGAGCAGTACTTC
NA	TRBV24-1	TRBJ1-1	NA	CATQTGGNMNTEAFF	TGTGCCACCCAGACAGGTGGGAATATGAACACTGAAGCTTTCTTT
few	TRBV28	TRBJ1-4	NA	CASSPSGWGRGEKLFF	TGTGCCAGCAGCCCCTCGGGATGGGGGCGCGGTGAAAAACTGTTTTTT
NA	TRBV23-1	TRBJ2-3	TRBD2	CASSQLAKGLAGVGTDTQYF	TGCGCCAGCAGTCAGTTGGCTAAGGGACTAGCGGGAGTAGGCACAGATACGCAGTATTTT
few	TRBV7-3	TRBJ1-1	TRBD1	CASSLNRGDTEAFF	TGTGCCAGCAGCTTAAACAGGGGGGACACTGAAGCTTTCTTT
NA	TRBV4-2	TRBJ1-2	NA	CASSQDNRQGILGGYTF	TGTGCCAGCAGCCAAGATAATCGGCAGGGGATCTTGGGGGGCTACACCTTC
NA	TRBV18	TRBJ1-1	NA	CASSPQTGNTEAFF	TGTGCCAGCTCACCTCAAACAGGGAACACTGAAGCTTTCTTT
NA	TRBV18	TRBJ2-3	TRBD2	CASSPYLAGGRSTDTQYF	TGTGCCAGCTCACCTTACCTAGCGGGAGGGCGGAGCACAGATACGCAGTATTTT
NA	TRBV18	TRBJ2-2	NA	CASSPGLQNTGELFF	TGTGCCAGCTCACCGGGACTTCAGAACACCGGGGAGCTGTTTTTT
NA	TRBV18	TRBJ2-1	NA	CASSQDSQSYNEQFF	TGTGCCAGCTCACAAGACAGCCAATCCTACAATGAGCAGTTCTTC
NA	TRBV11-2	TRBJ2-3	NA	CASSMGDLISTDTQYF	TGTGCCAGCAGCATGGGTGACTTGATCAGCACAGATACGCAGTATTTT
NA	TRBV12-3/TRBV12-4	TRBJ2-1	NA	CASSFHPNEQFF	TGTGCCAGCAGTTTCCATCCCAATGAGCAGTTCTTC
once	TRBV2	TRBJ1-5	NA	CASSERSGGANQPQHF	TGTGCCAGCAGTGAACGTTCCGGAGGGGCCAATCAGCCCCAGCATTTT
once	TRBV19	TRBJ1-1	NA	CASNRDEWGANTEAFF	TGTGCCAGTAACCGGGATGAGTGGGGTGCGAACACTGAAGCTTTCTTT
NA	TRBV6-5	TRBJ2-7	NA	CASNLPGHRSYEQYF	TGTGCCAGCAATCTTCCGGGACACCGGTCCTACGAGCAGTACTTC